What follows are 32 T cell receptor beta chains derived from one specimen sequenced in a study of metastatic and nonmetastatic thyroid tumors. Each patient went into thyroid surgery without having received any treatment. MiXCR reprocessed the PCR reads for TCRdb. The table lists 5,500 to 7,000 clones, approximately 16% of them singletons. Source material: tumor tissue. These receptors were obtained from a male donor with papillary thyroid cancer or a benign thyroid nodule (not recorded which). Some clones in this sample may be carry-over from other donors' samples.

This clone was recorded many times. A much larger clone lies one base from this, so it may be a read error. Other DNA sequences in the sample encode the same CDR3. The V and J genes are TRBV10-3 and TRBJ2-5; D is possibly TRBD1 (5 bases). The CDR3 spans 13 residues. The germline V gene encodes CDR1 ENHRY and CDR2 SYGVKD. V was cut by 5 bases and J by 2 bases, with 9 bases left in between. The chain's CDR3 is CAISPGQQETQYF. CDR3 DNA sequence: TGTGCCATCAGTCCAGGGCAGCAAGAGACCCAGTACTTC.

The chain links TRBV5-1 to TRBJ2-2; TRBD1 agrees at 7 bases. The CDR3 covers 14 residues. V was clipped by 4 bases and J by 8 bases; unmatched bases: 8. The germline V gene has CDR1 SGHRS and CDR2 YFSETQ. The CDR3 DNA reads TGCGCCAGCAGCCTCGGACAGGAAGCTGGGGAGCTGTTTTTT. It translates to CASSLGQEAGELFF.

By sample fraction, this clone is medium-sized. The genes are TRBV24-1 and TRBJ2-1; D gene ambiguous. V shed 6 bases and J shed 9 bases, with 8 bases lying between them. The CDR3 runs 11 residues. Germline V lookup: CDR1 KGHDR, CDR2 SFDVKD. In DNA, the CDR3 is TGTGCCACCAGTTCCGGACGTGAGCAGTTCTTC. Amino acids: CATSSGREQFF.

This clone was found a few times. This chain uses TRBV6-5 with TRBJ2-5, with D maybe TRBD1 (6 bases). Germline V gene sequence: CDR1 MNHEY, CDR2 SVGAGI. Between the trimmed V and J ends, which lost 3 bases and 2 bases, there was a span of 10 bases. This CDR3 region has 14 residues. CDR3 DNA sequence: TGTGCCAGCAGTTATCAGGGGAGTCAAGAGACCCAGTACTTC. Translation: CASSYQGSQETQYF.

This clone qualifies as medium-sized (0.01 to 0.1%). V is TRBV5-1 and J is TRBJ2-7; D is uncertain. This CDR3 has 15 amino acids. The germline CDR1 and CDR2 sequences are SGHRS and YFSETQ. V was shortened by 4 bases and J by 0 bases, with 14 bases between the two germline ends. The CDR3 spells CASSPFPQSSYEQYF. In nucleotides, the CDR3 is TGCGCCAGCAGCCCCTTTCCCCAAAGCTCCTACGAGCAGTACTTC.

This clone is medium-sized (0.01 to 0.1%) within its sample. This chain joins TRBV2 and TRBJ2-1; D gene unclear. The germline CDR1 and CDR2 sequences are SNHLY and FYNNEI. Trimming shortened V by 3 bases and J by 10 bases, and 10 bases separated the two germline ends. The CDR3 is 12 amino acids. The CDR3 loop is CASSDLGYEQFF. CDR3 nucleotides: TGTGCCAGCAGTGATCTGGGGTACGAGCAGTTCTTC.

This chain joins TRBV24-1 and TRBJ2-5; the D gene is possibly TRBD1 (5 bases). Trimming removed 4 bases at V and 0 bases at J, with 14 bases between. The CDR3 is 16 amino acids. CDR1 and CDR2 from the germline V gene are KGHDR and SFDVKD. In DNA form, the CDR3 reads TGTGCCACCAGTGACCCTCGGCAGGGCGACCAAGAGACCCAGTACTTC. Amino acid sequence: CATSDPRQGDQETQYF.

This clone was counted many times. This may stem from a read error, because a much larger clone lies one nucleotide away. This chain uses TRBV7-2 with TRBJ1-4, with D possibly TRBD1 on 5 matching bases. CDR1 and CDR2 (germline): SGHTA, FQGNSA. This CDR3 region has 15 residues. In nucleotides, the CDR3 is TGTGCCAGCGGCTTAACAGGTTTTCAGCGTGAAAAACTGTTTTTT. Translation: CASGLTGFQREKLFF. The full variable domain, with the rest looked up from reference TRBV7-2 and TRBJ1-4, is GAGVSQSPSNKVTEKGKDVELRCDPISGHTALYWYRQSLGQGLEFLIYFQGNSAPDKSGLPSDRFSAERTGGSVSTLTIQRTQQEDSAVYLCASGLTGFQREKLFFGSGTQLSVL.

This clone was recorded at least ten times. V is TRBV11-2 and J is TRBJ1-1; the D is unclear. Germline lookup yields CDR1 SGHAT and CDR2 FQNNGV. V lost 0 bases and J lost 0, with 11 bases in between. The CDR3 is 16 residues long. CDR3 sequence (DNA): TGTGCCAGCAGCTTAGAAAGGGCAGCCCTGAACACTGAAGCTTTCTTT. This sequence encodes CASSLERAALNTEAFF.

This clone turned up a few times. The chain is built from TRBV6-5 and TRBJ1-2, with D possibly matching TRBD1 (6 bases). Germline V CDR1 and CDR2: MNHEY, SVGAGI. V lost 0 bases, J lost 6 bases, and 17 bases lay in between. The CDR3 spans 16 residues. As DNA, the CDR3 is TGTGCCAGCAGTTACTCCATTGGGACATCCCCAGATGGCTACACCTTC. It translates to CASSYSIGTSPDGYTF.

The gene calls are TRBV19 and TRBJ2-7, with D possibly matching TRBD1 (6 bases). CDR3 length: 14 amino acids. Between the trimmed V and J ends, which lost 5 bases and 3 bases, there was a span of 14 bases. CDR1 and CDR2 (germline): LNHDA, SQIVND (reference sequence). The CDR3 loop reads CASSRTESNYEQYF. CDR3 bases: TGTGCCAGTAGTCGGACAGAGAGTAACTACGAGCAGTACTTC.

V and J are TRBV28 and TRBJ2-5; 8 bases line up with TRBD1. Germline V gene lookup returns CDR1 MDHEN and CDR2 SYDVKM. The CDR3 sequence is 15 residues long. Trimming at V came to 6 bases and at J to 4 bases, leaving 10 bases not matched to a gene. The CDR3 loop is CASSEDRVWGETQYF. The CDR3 nucleotides read TGTGCCAGCAGCGAGGACAGGGTGTGGGGAGAGACCCAGTACTTC.

In this sample, this clone is medium-sized. The chain combines TRBV6-2 or TRBV6-3 with TRBJ2-7; TRBD1 matches 8 bases. Germline V gives CDR1 MNHEY, CDR2 SVGEGT. V lost 6 bases to trimming and J lost 3 bases; unmatched junction nucleotides: 10. The CDR3 extends over 15 amino acids. CDR3 sequence (DNA): TGTGCCAGCAGCAAGGACAGGGTCGGACTCTACGAGCAGTACTTC. Translation: CASSKDRVGLYEQYF.

The chain couples TRBV6-2 or TRBV6-3 to TRBJ2-3; D ambiguous. Germline V gives CDR1 MNHEY, CDR2 SVGEGT. Trimming removed 1 base at V and 0 bases at J, with 8 bases between. The CDR3 is 15 amino acids. CDR3 sequence: CASSYYRTSTDTQYF. In DNA, the CDR3 is TGTGCCAGCAGTTACTACAGAACTAGCACAGATACGCAGTATTTT.

CDR3 nucleotides: TGTGCCAGTCGGATGGTGGTAGGAAACACCATATATTTT. Amino acid sequence: CASRMVVGNTIYF. The chain joins TRBV27 to TRBJ1-3; D is undetermined. Per the germline V gene, CDR1 is MNHEY and CDR2 is SMNVEV (reference sequence). The CDR3 contains 13 residues. V lost 9 bases, J lost 4 bases, and 13 bases lay in between.

This clone has only a few counts. The chain joins TRBV28 to TRBJ1-2, with D possibly matching TRBD1 (6 bases). The CDR3 totals 11 residues. V was shortened by 6 bases and J by 6 bases, with 8 bases between the two germline ends. Germline V gives CDR1 MDHEN, CDR2 SYDVKM. The CDR3 here is CASSRTDGYTF. The CDR3 bases are TGTGCCAGCAGCCGGACAGATGGCTACACCTTC.

The rearrangement joins TRBV20-1 to TRBJ1-5; D is ambiguous. Germline CDR1 reads DFQATT; CDR2 reads SNEGSKA (reference sequence). This CDR3 has 16 amino acids. The ends were cut back, 2 bases at V and 3 bases at J, with 17 bases in the middle. CDR3 nucleotide sequence: TGCAGTGCTAGATCGTCATGGACCGCGATCAATCAGCCCCAGCATTTT. It specifies CSARSSWTAINQPQHF.

The sample holds many counts of this clone. The chain uses TRBV11-1 and TRBJ1-3; D is unclear. There are 16 residues in the CDR3. The V gene's germline CDR1 is SGHAT and CDR2 FQDESV (reference sequence). Trimming stripped 5 bases from V and 0 bases from J, with 14 bases between. CDR3 amino acids: CASSPQTFHSGNTIYF. The CDR3 coding sequence is TGTGCCAGCAGCCCGCAGACATTCCACTCTGGAAACACCATATATTTT.

The chain recombines TRBV6-2 or TRBV6-3 with TRBJ2-5; 8 bases fit TRBD1. In germline, CDR1 is MNHEY, CDR2 SVGEGT. The CDR3 contains 15 residues. Unmatched junction bases numbered 9, after V lost 7 bases and J lost 2 bases. DNA for the CDR3: TGTGCCAGCACCGACGGACAGGGCGGGCAAGAGACCCAGTACTTC. This gives the protein CASTDGQGGQETQYF.

The J gene is TRBJ1-2, the V gene TRBV28; D possibly corresponds to TRBD1 (6 bases). This CDR3 is built from 12 residues. V was cut by 3 bases and J by 5 bases, with 7 bases left in between. Germline-derived CDR1 and CDR2 are MDHEN and SYDVKM. This CDR3 is CASSLQGYGYTF. CDR3 DNA: TGTGCCAGCAGTTTGCAGGGGTATGGCTACACCTTC.

Relative to its sample, this clone is medium-sized (0.01 to 0.1%). This sequence joins TRBV7-8 and TRBJ1-6; D gene unclear. The CDR3 consists of 15 residues. Looked up from germline, CDR1 is SGHVS and CDR2 is FQNEAQ. With 5 bases removed from V and 6 bases from J, the gap between germline ends came to 14 bases. The CDR3 loop is CASSPERTLNSPLHF. The CDR3 coding sequence is TGTGCCAGCAGCCCAGAGCGGACCCTTAATTCACCCCTCCACTTT.

This clone was detected many times. V gene TRBV3-1 combines with J gene TRBJ2-7; D possibly uses TRBD1 or TRBD2 (5 bases each). CDR3 size: 13 residues. V shed 3 bases and J shed 3 bases, with 9 bases lying between them. Germline CDR1 LGHDT, CDR2 YNNKEL (reference sequence). CDR3 region: CASSQGTLYEQYF. DNA of the CDR3: TGTGCCAGCAGCCAGGGGACCCTCTACGAGCAGTACTTC.

By share of the sample, this clone is medium-sized. V and J are TRBV6-1 and TRBJ2-7; D gene unclear. In germline, CDR1 is MNHNS, CDR2 SASEGT. The V end was cut by 2 bases, the J end by 2 bases, with 7 bases between. This CDR3 region has 13 residues. For the CDR3, the DNA is TGTGCCAGCAGTGAAAAGGCAACCTACGAGCAGTACTTC. This gives the protein CASSEKATYEQYF.

The genes are TRBV3-1 and TRBJ2-3; D may correspond to TRBD1 or TRBD2 (5 bases each). Deletions cut 0 bases from V and 6 bases from J, with 16 bases between. Germline-derived CDR1 and CDR2 are LGHDT and YNNKEL (reference sequence). This CDR3 contains 16 residues. CDR3 sequence: CASSQEGWDPGDTQYF. The CDR3 DNA reads as TGTGCCAGCAGCCAAGAAGGGTGGGACCCGGGGGATACGCAGTATTTT.

Relative to its sample, this clone is medium-sized. Written as DNA, the CDR3 is TGTGCCAGCAGCGTAGGTCTCAGCTCTGGAAACACCATATATTTT. Protein product: CASSVGLSSGNTIYF. The V and J genes are TRBV9 and TRBJ1-3; D remains ambiguous. This CDR3 region has 15 residues. Germline lookup yields CDR1 SGDLS and CDR2 YYNGEE. V shed 0 bases and J shed 0 bases, with 7 bases lying between them.

The V gene is TRBV4-1, the J gene TRBJ2-7; unclear D gene. The CDR3 sequence is 14 residues long. CDR1 MGHRA and CDR2 YSYEKL come from the germline V gene. V lost 0 bases to trimming and J lost 3 bases, with 9 bases between them. The CDR3, as DNA: TGCGCCAGCAGCCAAGATCTAACTCGCTACGAGCAGTACTTC. Its translation is CASSQDLTRYEQYF.

This clone rates as medium-sized. V gene TRBV30 combines with J gene TRBJ2-6; possibly TRBD1 or TRBD2 for D (5 bases each). This CDR3 has 14 residues. Per germline, CDR1 GTSNPN and CDR2 SVGIG (reference sequence). Trimming removed 7 bases at V and 0 bases at J, with 10 bases between. CDR3 bases: TGTGCCTCCAAGGGGAGCTCTGGGGCCAACGTCCTGACTTTC. Protein: CASKGSSGANVLTF. Full variable domain (remainder filled in from reference TRBV30 and TRBJ2-6): SQTIHQWPATLVQPVGSPLSLECTVEGTSNPNLYWYRQAAGRGLQLLFYSVGIGQISSEVPQNLSASRPQDRQFILSSKKLLLSDSGFYLCASKGSSGANVLTFGAGSRLTVL.

Ten or more counts support this clone. V gene TRBV4-1 combines with J gene TRBJ1-3; D remains unclear. This CDR3 comprises 16 residues. V lost 0 bases and J 2 bases, leaving 11 bases between the germline ends. CDR1 and CDR2 from the germline V gene are MGHRA and YSYEKL. The CDR3 loop reads CASSQDRPPPGNTIYF. CDR3 in DNA: TGCGCCAGCAGCCAAGACCGCCCGCCTCCTGGAAACACCATATATTTT.

V usage is TRBV6-4 and J usage is TRBJ1-2; D is ambiguous. V was pared by 4 bases and J by 5 bases, with 17 bases between. Looked up from germline, CDR1 is MRHNA and CDR2 is SNTAGT. The length of the CDR3 is 15 residues. As DNA, the CDR3 is TGTGCCAGCAGTGGATTCGTGTGGAATGGTTATGGCTACACCTTC. It codes for CASSGFVWNGYGYTF.

This rearrangement joins TRBV7-9 to TRBJ2-5; D gene uncertain. The CDR3 loop spans 14 amino acids. V lost 6 bases and J lost 2, with 13 bases in between. Germline CDR1 and CDR2: SEHNR and FQNEAQ (reference sequence). CDR3 DNA sequence: TGTGCCAGCAGTCTCCCGACAAGTCAAGAGACCCAGTACTTC. Translated: CASSLPTSQETQYF. The full variable domain, completed using reference TRBV7-9 and TRBJ2-5, is DTGVSQNPRHKITKRGQNVTFRCDPISEHNRLYWYRQTLGQGPEFLTYFQNEAQLEKSRLLSDRFSAERPKGSFSTLEIQRTEQGDSAMYLCASSLPTSQETQYFGPGTRLLVL.

This clone showed up many times. The chain employs TRBV6-1 and TRBJ1-4; D might be TRBD1 (5 bases). Looked up from germline, CDR1 is MNHNS and CDR2 is SASEGT. V lost 5 bases, J lost 0 bases, and 7 bases lay in between. This CDR3 contains 14 residues. In nucleotides, the CDR3 is TGTGCCAGCAGTACAGGAGCAACTAATGAAAAACTGTTTTTT. It translates to CASSTGATNEKLFF.

This clone is medium-sized within its sample. This chain joins TRBV28 and TRBJ2-3; D is ambiguous. The CDR3 consists of 12 residues. Germline V gene lookup returns CDR1 MDHEN and CDR2 SYDVKM. The V end lost 6 bases, the J end lost 2 bases, and 6 bases lay between the germline ends. CDR3: CASRDFTDTQYF. The CDR3 bases are TGTGCCAGCAGGGATTTCACAGATACGCAGTATTTT.